These 5 T cell receptor beta chains came from one sample sequenced in a study of blood T cell repertoires in COVID-19. The repertoire was sequenced with immunoSEQ multiplex PCR; TCRdb's copy has only in-frame clones and lacks some. The sample records some 150,000 clones, roughly 86% being singletons. Material: peripheral blood. All receptors come from a woman of 80 years or more in a cohort sampled during active or convalescent COVID-19.

V gene TRBV14 combines with J gene TRBJ2-2, with D hard to call. The CDR3 is made up of 15 amino acids. Trimming cost V 1 base and J 0 bases, with 6 bases left between them. The germline V gene has CDR1 SGHDN and CDR2 FVKESK. The CDR3: CASSQGPANTGELFF. CDR3 DNA sequence: TGTGCCAGCAGCCAAGGTCCAGCGAACACCGGGGAGCTGTTTTTT.

This chain uses TRBV3-1 (or the pseudogene TRBV3-2) with TRBJ2-7; 9 bases match TRBD1. This CDR3 region has 17 residues. Germline V CDR1 and CDR2: LGHDT, YNNKEL (reference sequence). J was trimmed by 3 bases and V by 2 bases; bases with no gene match: 11. The CDR3 DNA reads as TGTGCCAGCAGCCAACCCCAAGGGACAGGGCGGATCTACGAGCAGTACTTC. The encoded protein is CASSQPQGTGRIYEQYF.

The gene calls are TRBV2 and TRBJ2-3, with a tentative D call TRBD2 (6 bases). CDR3 length equals 14 residues. Germline V gives CDR1 SNHLY, CDR2 FYNNEI. V was clipped by 6 bases and J by 1 base, with 11 bases between them. For the CDR3, the DNA is TGTGCCAGCAGACCTACGGGGGGCACAGATACGCAGTATTTT. Residues: CASRPTGGTDTQYF.

The CDR3 region is CASGLSGGYQETQYF. The CDR3 DNA follows: TGTGCCAGCGGCCTTAGCGGGGGGTACCAAGAGACCCAGTACTTC. The J gene is TRBJ2-5, the V gene TRBV7-8, with 10 bases lining up with TRBD2. Germline V CDR1 and CDR2: SGHVS, FQNEAQ. V gave up 8 bases and J gave up 0 bases; unmatched junction bases: 6. The CDR3 covers 15 residues. Supplemented by reference TRBV7-8 and TRBJ2-5, the full variable domain reads GAGVSQSPRYKVAKRGQDVALRCDPISGHVSLFWYQQALGQGPEFLTYFQNEAQLDKSGLPSDRFFAERPEGSVSTLKIQRTQQEDSAVYLCASGLSGGYQETQYFGPGTRLLVL.

The gene calls are TRBV10-3 and TRBJ1-5; 11 nucleotides align to TRBD1. Trimming removed 7 bases from V and 7 bases from J; junction bases left unmatched: 9. Germline V lookup: CDR1 ENHRY, CDR2 SYGVKD. The CDR3 loop spans 15 amino acids. The CDR3 region is CAIKEGQGVSQPQHF. In DNA form, the CDR3 reads TGTGCCATCAAAGAGGGACAGGGGGTATCACAGCCCCAGCATTTT.